This is a list of T cell receptor beta chains from one sample in a study of T-cell memory formation after mild COVID-19. MiXCR was run by TCRdb on the 5' RACE reads, yielding one entry per CDR3 protein. Here the sample spans tens of thousands of distinct CDR3 sequences, 10% to 15% being singletons. Input material: PBMCs or a T cell subset sorted from them (not recorded which). These receptors came from an adult woman who had mild COVID-19 (a few samples of this study predate the infection). Cell type and time point are not known. CDR3s include the opening cysteine and the closing phenylalanine or tryptophan. The D gene is left open where the match is weak. Not all rows give a size; the values are once, few, many and, for expanded clones, a class.

>TRBV12-3/TRBV12-4|few|TRBD2|TRBJ2-1
TGTGCCAGCAGTTCCGCGGGGAGACTAGCGGGTATCTCCTACAATGAGCAGTTCTTC
CASSSAGRLAGISYNEQFF
>TRBV24-1|-|-|TRBJ1-5
TGTGCCACCAGTTCCTCAGGCATCCAGCCCCAGCATTTT
CATSSSGIQPQHF
>TRBV7-2|-|-|TRBJ2-7
TGTGCCAGCAGCTTCGGACTGGGAAGCTCCTACGAGCAGTACTTC
CASSFGLGSSYEQYF
>TRBV10-3|-|-|TRBJ1-2
TGTGCCATCAGTGAGTCTCCAGGGGACGGCTACACCTTC
CAISESPGDGYTF
>TRBV12-3/TRBV12-4|-|-|TRBJ1-2
TGTGCCAGCAGCCCAGGGATTGGCTACACCTTC
CASSPGIGYTF
>TRBV4-1|-|TRBD1|TRBJ1-2
TGCGCCAGCAGCTATGGACAGGGTTATGGCTACACCTTC
CASSYGQGYGYTF
>TRBV5-1|few|-|TRBJ1-2
TGCGCCAGCAGCAGGCCAGGGGAGGACTATGGCTACACCTTC
CASSRPGEDYGYTF
>TRBV6-2/TRBV6-3|-|TRBD1|TRBJ2-5
TGTGCCAGCAGCGGACAGGGGGCGTTCGAGACCCAGTACTTC
CASSGQGAFETQYF
>TRBV7-6|-|-|TRBJ2-2
TGTGCCAGCAGCTTCGCTGGGCCGGGCACCGGGGAGCTGTTTTTT
CASSFAGPGTGELFF
>TRBV4-2|-|-|TRBJ1-1
TGTGCCAGCAGCCAAGATCATGCCAACACTGAAGCTTTCTTT
CASSQDHANTEAFF
>TRBV12-5|few|-|TRBJ1-2
TGTGCTAGTGCCCCGGGGGCAGACTATGGCTACACCTTC
CASAPGADYGYTF
>TRBV10-3|few|TRBD1|TRBJ2-7
TGTGCCATCAGCGCACAGGGGTCCTACGAGCAGTACTTC
CAISAQGSYEQYF
>TRBV7-3|many|TRBD2|TRBJ2-3
TGTGCCAGCAGCACCGCGGGGGGGCCCTCCACAGATACGCAGTATTTT
CASSTAGGPSTDTQYF
>TRBV19|few|-|TRBJ2-3
TGTGCCAGTAGTTCCGCTATGGATACGCAGTATTTT
CASSSAMDTQYF
>TRBV11-2|-|-|TRBJ2-3
TGTGCCAGCAGCCATTCACAGGTTGTAGACACAGATACGCAGTATTTT
CASSHSQVVDTDTQYF
>TRBV19|-|-|TRBJ2-5
TGTGCCAGTAGTGGCAGACTACAAGAGACCCAGTACTTC
CASSGRLQETQYF
>TRBV14|-|-|TRBJ2-7
TGTGCCAGCAGCCAAGCGTGGCAGGGGAAGGACGAGCAGTACTTC
CASSQAWQGKDEQYF
>TRBV7-9|many|-|TRBJ2-7
TGTGCCAGCAGCTTATGGCCAGCCAGCTCCTACGAGCAGTACTTC
CASSLWPASSYEQYF
>TRBV3-1|-|-|TRBJ2-7
TGTGCCAGCAGGCAGAAGGCGCAGGGGGGCTACGAGCAGTACTTC
CASRQKAQGGYEQYF
>TRBV24-1|few|-|TRBJ1-2
TGTGCCACCAGTGACACCGGCTATGGCTACACCTTC
CATSDTGYGYTF
>TRBV6-2/TRBV6-3|-|-|TRBJ2-2
TGTGCCAGCAGTCCCTCGAGGGTACCTGCTGGGGAGCTGTTTTTT
CASSPSRVPAGELFF
>TRBV30|many|-|TRBJ2-1
TGTGCCTGGAGTGTAGAATTGGGGGCTGAGCAGTTCTTC
CAWSVELGAEQFF
>TRBV4-3|-|TRBD1|TRBJ2-5
TGCGCCAGCAGCCATTCGACAGGGGGCCTTGAGACCCAGTACTTC
CASSHSTGGLETQYF
>TRBV14|-|-|TRBJ2-5
TGTGCCAGCAGCCAAGAACCCTTAGGAGAGACCCAGTACTTC
CASSQEPLGETQYF
>TRBV20-1|-|-|TRBJ2-1
TGCAGTGCGTACGGGGGTTCGCCCTACAATGAGCAGTTCTTC
CSAYGGSPYNEQFF
>TRBV4-2|few|TRBD1|TRBJ1-5
TGTGCCAGCAGCCAAGATGACAGGGCTAATCAGCCCCAGCATTTT
CASSQDDRANQPQHF
>TRBV27|-|-|TRBJ1-1
TGTGCCAGCACTCCCCGATCGGGAGGCACTGAAGCTTTCTTT
CASTPRSGGTEAFF
>TRBV7-9|-|-|TRBJ1-2
TGTGCCAGCAGTTCTGACCCGGGAGGGGATCGAAACTATGGCTACACCTTC
CASSSDPGGDRNYGYTF
>TRBV6-1|few|-|TRBJ2-3
TGTGCCAGCCCCCATCGGGAGACAGATACGCAGTATTTT
CASPHRETDTQYF
>TRBV20-1|-|TRBD1|TRBJ2-7
TGCAGTGCTAGAGAAAGGGACAGGGCTTACGAGCAGTACTTC
CSARERDRAYEQYF
>TRBV20-1|many|TRBD2|TRBJ2-7
TGCAGTGCTCCTCGAGGGACTAGCCGGGGCTACGAGCAGTACTTC
CSAPRGTSRGYEQYF
>TRBV12-3/TRBV12-4|-|-|TRBJ2-7
TGTGCCAGCGGCGGAGCTTGGGAGCAGTACTTC
CASGGAWEQYF
>TRBV5-6|few|-|TRBJ2-7
TGTGCCAGCAGCTATCCCAGGGCGCAGGTCGGCGAGCAGTACTTC
CASSYPRAQVGEQYF
>TRBV29-1|many|TRBD1|TRBJ2-7
TGCAGCGTTGACATCGGGACAGGGCCCTACGAGCAGTACTTC
CSVDIGTGPYEQYF
>TRBV7-3|-|-|TRBJ2-5
TGTGCCAGCAGCTTAATGAAGGCGGCCCTGTCGGCCCAGTACTTC
CASSLMKAALSAQYF
>TRBV4-1|-|-|TRBJ2-3
TGCGCCAGCAGCCAAGTAGGGCTGCCCACAGATACGCAGTATTTT
CASSQVGLPTDTQYF
>TRBV6-5|few|TRBD2|TRBJ2-3
TGTGCCAGCAGTTACGAAGGGGCTAGCGGGAGCACAGATACGCAGTATTTT
CASSYEGASGSTDTQYF
>TRBV27|-|TRBD1|TRBJ1-2
TGTGCCAGCAGTTCAAAGAGTAACCCGGGACAGGTTGGCCCTTATGGCTACACCTTC
CASSSKSNPGQVGPYGYTF
>TRBV11-2|many|TRBD1|TRBJ1-6
TGTGCCAGCAGCTTAGGGGCAGGGGGGAATTCACCCCTCCACTTT
CASSLGAGGNSPLHF
>TRBV7-6|-|TRBD2|TRBJ2-1
TGTGCCAGCAGTCTCTTAGGAGCGGGGGGCTCCTACAATGAGCAGTTCTTC
CASSLLGAGGSYNEQFF
>TRBV24-1|few|-|TRBJ2-2
TGTGCCACCAGTGAGGACAGCACCGGGGAGCTGTTTTTT
CATSEDSTGELFF
>TRBV15|few|-|TRBJ2-5
TGTGCCACCAGCAGAGATCTGGGGGTTGGGGAGACCCAGTACTTC
CATSRDLGVGETQYF